This section outlines one T cell receptor (beta chain) sequence together with its context. Its antigen is undetermined. Per germline, CDR1 MDHEN and CDR2 SYDVKM. Trimming removed 6 bases from V and 3 bases from J, with 15 bases in between. The CDR3 totals 15 residues. Donors in the study were healthy people who gave bone marrow. The data are from a study of cytomegalovirus exposure and HLA in healthy donors. Study-wide results and caveats: Only CMV serostatus was available as immune exposure information. Most of the TCR beta V segments (in an earlier analysis) were productive either about 87% or about 30% of the time. Reportedly, HLA-A and HLA-B alleles of most subjects were accurately predicted from TCR beta.

60 Vbeta and 13 Jbeta primers were used in PCR. Generated by immunoSEQ multiplex PCR, the TCRdb table keeps only in-frame clones and is missing some. The table lists about 110,000 clones, roughly 78% of them singletons. The clonotype originates from a woman in her twenties or thirties in good health and CMV-seronegative. The V call is TRBV28, the J call TRBJ1-5; D not certain. The sequencing input was PBMCs. The chain's CDR3 is CASSPPGGFNQPQHF. The CDR3 DNA is TGTGCCAGCAGCCCCCCAGGAGGGTTCAATCAGCCCCAGCATTTT.